The following is a T cell receptor beta chain sequence with its context. The protocol was immunoSEQ multiplex PCR, while the TCRdb copy is restricted to in-frame clones and leaves out a portion. The data contain roughly 26,000 clones, about 70% of them singletons. This sample was taken from a study of OX40 agonist ivuxolimab in advanced cancers. About the research overall: Patients took ivuxolimab, an agonistic anti-OX40 (CD134) antibody.

With V trimmed by 4 bases and J by 1 base, 6 bases remained unmatched. The CDR3 is made up of 16 amino acids. From germline, CDR1 is LGHNA and CDR2 YNFKEQ. The sequence derives from an adult with an advanced solid tumor such as melanoma, head and neck, liver or kidney cancer. This specimen was CD4+ or CD8+ T cells sorted from blood, taken in a trial of the OX40 agonist ivuxolimab. This chain connects TRBV4-2 to TRBJ2-2, with TRBD1 matching 7 bases. The CDR3 bases are TGTGCCAGCAGCCCAGGGGGACGGATGAACACCGGGGAGCTGTTTTTT. Residues: CASSPGGRMNTGELFF.